These 26 T cell receptor beta chains originate from one sample sequenced in a study of OX40 agonist ivuxolimab in advanced cancers. Here immunoSEQ multiplex PCR was the method, and the copy in TCRdb shows in-frame clones only, minus some. The data hold 9,500 to 15,000 clones, with about 81% observed a single time. This specimen consisted of CD4+ or CD8+ T cells sorted from blood, obtained in a trial of the OX40 agonist ivuxolimab. The receptors originated from an adult with an advanced solid tumor such as melanoma, head and neck, liver or kidney cancer.

The chain has TRBV4-3 and TRBJ2-1; 7 bases map to TRBD2. Germline values: CDR1 LGHNA, CDR2 YSLEER. With 0 bases clipped from V and 4 bases from J, the junction kept 15 bases outside the gene matches. CDR3 size: 19 residues. This chain's CDR3 is CASSQDYQSLGRSYNEQFF. CDR3 bases: TGCGCCAGCAGCCAAGATTACCAGTCGCTCGGGAGGTCTTACAATGAGCAGTTCTTC.

The V and J genes are TRBV6-5 and TRBJ2-7, with TRBD2 as a possible D gene (6 bases). This CDR3 is 14 amino acids long. Trimming left V 0 bases short and J 6 bases short, with 12 bases between. Germline CDR1 reads MNHEY; CDR2 reads SVGAGI. CDR3 amino acids: CASSYSFSGGEQYF. The DNA of the CDR3 is TGTGCCAGCAGTTACTCATTTAGCGGAGGCGAGCAGTACTTC.

This rearrangement joins TRBV28 to TRBJ2-4; D gene ambiguous. The germline CDR1 and CDR2 sequences are MDHEN and SYDVKM. V lost 7 bases and J 3 bases, leaving 7 bases between the germline ends. The CDR3 has 12 residues. DNA of the CDR3: TGTGCCAGCACCGGAAACAAAAACATTCAGTACTTC. This translates into CASTGNKNIQYF.

This clone showed up just a few times. The sample carries other DNA sequences with the same CDR3. The chain is built from TRBV4-3 and TRBJ2-7; 7 bases match TRBD1. Trimming at V came to 0 bases and at J to 4 bases, leaving 0 bases not matched to a gene. CDR1 is LGHNA, CDR2 YSLEER, per germline. The CDR3 is 13 residues long. The CDR3 coding sequence is TGCGCCAGCAGCCAAGACAGGGGGTACGAGCAGTACTTC. It specifies CASSQDRGYEQYF.

V gene TRBV19 combines with J gene TRBJ2-7; perhaps TRBD2 as D (6 bases). CDR1 LNHDA and CDR2 SQIVND come from the germline V gene (reference sequence). The CDR3 sequence is 14 residues long. Trimming cost V 0 bases and J 4 bases, with 10 bases left between them. DNA for the CDR3: TGTGCCAGTAGTATAGATAGCGGCCCGTACGAGCAGTACTTC. Protein sequence: CASSIDSGPYEQYF.

The chain combines TRBV5-1 with TRBJ2-5; the D gene is possibly TRBD1 (6 bases). TRBJ2-7 matches the DNA end more closely, so the J call is doubtful. Germline assignment: CDR1 SGHRS and CDR2 YFSETQ. CDR3 length equals 17 residues. The CDR3 DNA reads as TGCGCCAGCAGCTTGGTATGGAGCCGGGACATTACCTACGAGCAGTACTTC. It codes for CASSLVWSRDITYEQYF.

This chain connects TRBV4-1 to TRBJ1-1; TRBD1 might be the D (6 bases). Germline CDR1 is MGHRA and CDR2 is YSYEKL. Between the trimmed V and J ends, which lost 3 bases and 2 bases, there was a span of 13 bases. This CDR3 is 15 amino acids long. DNA of the CDR3: TGCGCCAGCAGCCACCCCTGGGGGGGCAACACTGAAGCTTTCTTT. As protein: CASSHPWGGNTEAFF.

The chain links TRBV15 to TRBJ2-3; perhaps TRBD2 as D (6 bases). Looked up from germline, CDR1 is LNHNV and CDR2 is YYDKDF (reference sequence). The CDR3 sequence is 13 residues long. Trimming left V 4 bases short and J 5 bases short, with 10 bases between. CDR3 DNA sequence: TGTGCCACCAGCAACGGGACTCTAGATACGCAGTATTTT. This codes for CATSNGTLDTQYF.

The table lists this clone with a few counts. The rearrangement joins TRBV4-1 to TRBJ2-5, with D unclear. CDR1 is MGHRA and CDR2 is YSYEKL in the germline V gene. The V end was cut by 4 bases, the J end by 5 bases, with 14 bases between. This CDR3 is built from 14 residues. CDR3 residues: CASSLKGISETQYF. CDR3 nucleotides: TGCGCCAGCAGCCTAAAAGGGATCTCGGAGACCCAGTACTTC.

V usage is TRBV6-5 and J usage is TRBJ2-1; D may be TRBD2 (6 bases). Trimming stripped 2 bases from V and 9 bases from J, with 17 bases between. Germline-derived CDR1 and CDR2 are MNHEY and SVGAGI. The CDR3 extends over 15 amino acids. CDR3 nucleotide sequence: TGTGCCAGCAGTTACGGCTGGGAGGCGAGCGGTGAGCAGTTCTTC. It yields the protein CASSYGWEASGEQFF.

This rearrangement joins TRBV21-1 to TRBJ2-2; the table's D call TRBD1 went unverified against the DNA. TRBV21-1 is reported as a pseudogene. The CDR3 contains 15 residues. The CDR3 DNA sequence: TGTGCCAGCAGCAAAGCGGGACAGAACACCGGGGAGCTGTTTTTT. Translation: CASSKAGQNTGELFF.

The V gene is TRBV2, the J gene TRBJ2-3, with 10 bases fitting TRBD2. CDR1 is SNHLY and CDR2 is FYNNEI in the germline V gene. The CDR3 is 17 amino acids. Trimming at V came to 3 bases and at J to 5 bases, leaving 11 bases not matched to a gene. The CDR3 here is CASSEAPSGSPIDTQYF. The CDR3 coding sequence is TGTGCCAGCAGTGAGGCCCCTAGCGGGAGTCCTATAGATACGCAGTATTTT.

The rearrangement joins TRBV27 to TRBJ2-3, with no clear D. Germline loops: CDR1 MNHEY, CDR2 SMNVEV (reference sequence). Trimming pared 1 base from V and 0 bases from J, leaving 5 bases between. The CDR3 covers 14 residues. CDR3 nucleotide sequence: TGTGCCAGCAGTTTATTCGGGAGCACAGATACGCAGTATTTT. It yields the protein CASSLFGSTDTQYF.

The chain couples TRBV6-6 to TRBJ1-4; TRBD1 might be the D (6 bases). V was trimmed by 0 bases and J by 3 bases, leaving 8 bases between them. The CDR3 has 15 residues. The germline gives CDR1 MNHNY, CDR2 SVGAGI (reference sequence). In DNA form, the CDR3 reads TGTGCCAGCAGTTACTCAGGGGGATCTAATGAAAAACTGTTTTTT. It codes for CASSYSGGSNEKLFF.

The V and J genes are TRBV29-1 and TRBJ2-1; 11 bases fit TRBD2. Germline V gives CDR1 SQVTM, CDR2 ANQGSEA. The V and J ends lost 6 bases and 14 bases, in that order; junction bases with no gene match: 9. The CDR3 spans 12 residues. For the CDR3, the DNA is TGCAGCGTCCAACTAGCGGGAGCTTTAGAGTTCTTC. Encoded protein: CSVQLAGALEFF.

This chain joins TRBV5-6 and TRBJ2-5, with D tentatively TRBD1 (6 bases). Germline V gene lookup returns CDR1 SGHDT and CDR2 YYEEEE. V dropped 6 bases and J dropped 2 bases, with 14 bases sitting between them. The length of the CDR3 is 14 residues. The CDR3 sequence: CASNRRQEQETQYF. Written as DNA, the CDR3 is TGTGCCAGCAACCGACGACAGGAACAAGAGACCCAGTACTTC.

The chain joins TRBV30 to TRBJ2-3; D is ambiguous. The length of the CDR3 is 15 residues. V was shortened by 0 bases and J by 1 base, with 11 bases between the two germline ends. Germline CDR1 and CDR2: GTSNPN and SVGIG (reference sequence). The chain's CDR3 is CAWSVGRIGTDTQYF. The CDR3 DNA is TGTGCCTGGAGTGTCGGGCGGATTGGCACAGATACGCAGTATTTT. The whole variable domain, remainder taken from reference TRBV30 and TRBJ2-3, is SQTIHQWPATLVQPVGSPLSLECTVEGTSNPNLYWYRQAAGRGLQLLFYSVGIGQISSEVPQNLSASRPQDRQFILSSKKLLLSDSGFYLCAWSVGRIGTDTQYFGPGTRLTVL.

The chain has TRBV7-9 and TRBJ1-1, with D uncertain. The CDR3 extends over 15 amino acids. CDR1 and CDR2 from the germline V gene are SEHNR and FQNEAQ (reference sequence). The V end lost 1 base, the J end lost 0 bases, and 9 bases lay between the germline ends. The CDR3 DNA is TGTGCCAGCAGCTTAGAAGGTGGGTTGAACACTGAAGCTTTCTTT. Protein: CASSLEGGLNTEAFF.

This clone was found once. The chain is built from TRBV30 and TRBJ2-7; possibly TRBD1 for D (6 bases). CDR1 and CDR2 from the germline V gene are GTSNPN and SVGIG (reference sequence). This CDR3 is built from 14 residues. Between the trimmed V and J ends, which lost 3 bases and 3 bases, there was a span of 15 bases. This CDR3 reads CAWRDRKGYYEQYF. Here the CDR3 DNA reads TGTGCCTGGAGAGACAGGAAAGGGTACTACGAGCAGTACTTC.

This chain links TRBV11-2 with TRBJ2-1; TRBD2 aligns across 8 bases. CDR1 is SGHAT, CDR2 FQNNGV, per germline. The CDR3 totals 14 residues. Losses at the gene ends were 4 bases for V and 5 bases for J; bases not matched to a gene: 4. CDR3: CASSYSGNHNEQFF. The CDR3 DNA follows: TGTGCCAGCAGCTATAGCGGGAACCACAATGAGCAGTTCTTC. The full variable domain, completed using reference TRBV11-2 and TRBJ2-1, is EAGVAQSPRYKIIEKRQSVAFWCNPISGHATLYWYQQILGQGPKLLIQFQNNGVVDDSQLPKDRFSAERLKGVDSTLKIQPAKLEDSAVYLCASSYSGNHNEQFFGPGTRLTVL.

The chain links TRBV11-2 to TRBJ2-7; D is ambiguous. CDR1 SGHAT and CDR2 FQNNGV come from the germline V gene. Trimming shortened V by 4 bases and J by 4 bases, and 11 bases separated the two germline ends. The CDR3 consists of 13 residues. The CDR3 loop is CASSSTNLYEQYF. The CDR3 DNA reads TGTGCCAGCAGCTCAACAAATTTATACGAGCAGTACTTC.

V gene TRBV4-3 combines with J gene TRBJ2-3; perhaps D is TRBD1 or TRBD2 (5 bases each). CDR1 and CDR2 (germline): LGHNA, YSLEER. V shed 7 bases and J shed 4 bases, with 21 bases lying between them. There are 16 residues in the CDR3. CDR3 DNA sequence: TGCGCCAGCACCCCCAGCACCGGGGCAAGGGCAGATACGCAGTATTTT. Translating it yields CASTPSTGARADTQYF.

V usage is TRBV7-6 and J usage is TRBJ2-7; TRBD2 is a possible D gene (6 bases). CDR1 and CDR2 (germline): SGHVS, FNYEAQ. This CDR3 is built from 15 residues. With 0 bases removed from V and 0 bases from J, the gap between germline ends came to 9 bases. CDR3 residues: CASSLARGPSYEQYF. The DNA for the CDR3 is TGTGCCAGCAGCTTAGCGCGGGGCCCCTCCTACGAGCAGTACTTC.

The CDR3 sequence: CASGPGLSYEQYF. CDR3 nucleotides: TGTGCCAGCGGACCAGGGCTCTCCTACGAGCAGTACTTC. The V call is TRBV27, the J call TRBJ2-7; maybe TRBD1 (5 bases). Trimming removed 8 bases from V and 0 bases from J, with 11 bases in between. The CDR3 covers 13 residues. Germline V gives CDR1 MNHEY, CDR2 SMNVEV (reference sequence).

V and J are TRBV27 and TRBJ2-1, with D perhaps matching TRBD1 (6 bases). Trimming pared 7 bases from V and 8 bases from J, leaving 12 bases between. This CDR3 contains 12 residues. Germline V gives CDR1 MNHEY, CDR2 SMNVEV (reference sequence). The CDR3 loop is CASIGTPHEQFF. CDR3 coding DNA: TGTGCCAGCATAGGGACACCTCATGAGCAGTTCTTC.

The chain recombines TRBV19 with TRBJ1-2; D unresolved. This CDR3 contains 13 residues. The V gene lost 2 bases and the J gene lost 4 bases, with 8 bases spanning the gap. Germline V CDR1 and CDR2: LNHDA, SQIVND (reference sequence). The CDR3 coding sequence is TGTGCCAGTAGTATACTGGGTTCCTATGGCTACACCTTC. Amino acids: CASSILGSYGYTF.